The clone carrying this TCR beta chain was seen only once. Its antigen is not identified. This sample is drawn from a study of OX40 agonist ivuxolimab in advanced cancers. For the study at large: In this cohort, patients received ivuxolimab, an agonistic anti-OX40 (CD134) antibody. The group had a mean age of about 60 years, ranged from roughly 23 to 90, and was 80% to 85% male.

The J segment lost 9 bases and the V segment lost 4 bases, leaving 11 bases of the junction unmatched. The V gene's germline CDR1 is SGHTA and CDR2 FQGNSA. The CDR3 consists of 15 residues. Sequencing was performed with immunoSEQ multiplex PCR; in TCRdb, only in-frame clones are kept and a portion is missing. The data show tens of thousands of clones, roughly 84% seen once. Study results and limitations: CD8+ T cells were the subset that, on average, had more expanded clones than CD4+.

This sequence was found in an adult with an advanced solid tumor such as melanoma, head and neck, liver or kidney cancer. This sample comprised CD4+ or CD8+ T cells sorted from blood, obtained in a trial of the OX40 agonist ivuxolimab. The chain combines TRBV7-2 with TRBJ2-3, with 9 bases fitting TRBD2. The CDR3 loop is CASSWVREGSSTQYF. The CDR3 coding sequence is TGTGCCAGCAGCTGGGTGCGGGAGGGCAGCTCGACGCAGTATTTT.